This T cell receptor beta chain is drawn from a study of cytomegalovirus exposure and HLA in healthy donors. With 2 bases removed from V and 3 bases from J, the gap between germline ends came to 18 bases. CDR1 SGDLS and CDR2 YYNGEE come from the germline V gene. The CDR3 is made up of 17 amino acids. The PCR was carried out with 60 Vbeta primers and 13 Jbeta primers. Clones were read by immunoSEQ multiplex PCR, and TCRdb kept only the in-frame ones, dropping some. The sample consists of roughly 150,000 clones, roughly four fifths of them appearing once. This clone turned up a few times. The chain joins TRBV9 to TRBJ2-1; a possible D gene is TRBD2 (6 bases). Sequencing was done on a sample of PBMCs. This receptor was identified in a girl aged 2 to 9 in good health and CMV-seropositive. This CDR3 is CASSVQSASVNYNEQFF. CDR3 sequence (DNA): TGTGCCAGCAGCGTTCAATCGGCTAGCGTAAACTACAATGAGCAGTTCTTC.